The rows below give T cell receptor beta chains drawn from one sample of a study of blood T cell repertoires in COVID-19. Only in-frame clones appear in the TCRdb table, and some are missing; sequencing was by immunoSEQ multiplex PCR. The sample contains about 240,000 clones, approximately 83% of which appear only once. The sequencing sample was made of peripheral blood. Receptors originate from a man aged 25-45 years who had recovered from COVID-19. Each CDR3 is given with its conserved first and last residue.

v_call	cdr3_length	cdr3_aa
TRBV11-1	14	CASSFGGGGNEQFF
TRBV18	14	CASSPGMGPYEQYF
TRBV10-3	15	CAIRAGQGGTGELFF
TRBV27	13	CASTTRGLDGYTF
TRBV4-1	15	CASSQDARGQETQYF
TRBV24-1	22	CATSDPEGARSYSFHMNTEAFF
TRBV7-9	18	CASSGSGFRGTTNYEQYF
TRBV9	15	CASSVGGGYGTEAFF
TRBV6-1	15	CASSETGTANTEAFF
TRBV27	15	CASSTRQALQETQYF
TRBV19	17	CASSIIHGGVFNQPQHF
TRBV28	14	CASSYTGVLYGYTF
TRBV10-3	14	CASCRDITTGELFF
TRBV6-1	15	CASSEFWQANQPQHF
TRBV7-6	16	CASSAFGGGSGGEQFF
TRBV7-6	15	CASSLDVGFSYEQYF
TRBV2	14	CASSLGGAADTQYF
TRBV5-1	18	CASSSSGGSQSSYNEQFF
TRBV5-4	13	CASSSQGYTEAFF
TRBV5-1	16	CASSLDGGQAGQPQHF
TRBV28	13	CASSPDRGYGYTF
TRBV2	14	CASKPDEGNYGYTF
TRBV11-2	15	CASSFGAGGQETQYF
TRBV2	12	CASSASTDTQYF
TRBV5-4	16	CASSQGQYGITDTQYF
TRBV28	14	CASKPGFKIYGYTF
TRBV5-1	16	CASSLQGSGRQETQYF
TRBV6-1	13	CASSEARLAGYTF
TRBV5-1	15	CASSFLRQGNTEAFF
TRBV28	17	CASSLSQGPPYNSPLHF
TRBV5-8	17	CASSLVAGARGNQPQHF
TRBV18	15	CASSQTGYGHQPQHF
TRBV27	13	CASSLTGREKLFF
TRBV12-5	12	CASGSSGNTIYF
TRBV2	14	CASRVGHSNYGYTF
TRBV3-1/TRBV3-2	14	CASSPRTASYEQYF
TRBV3-1/TRBV3-2	14	CASSPEGLSNEQFF
TRBV19	16	CASSLRLGGGSYEAFF
TRBV19	15	CASKLGQPLGNEQFF
TRBV7-9	13	CASSRDTKRTQYF
TRBV3-1/TRBV3-2	16	CASSQAGTGDRETQYF
TRBV28	16	CASSLTTGNSYNEQFF
TRBV28	17	CASSQVLGLAGTETQYF
TRBV2	15	CASSAAGGHTDTQYF
TRBV4-1	15	CASSSSGTGNEKLFF